This T cell receptor (beta chain) was identified in a study of T-cell memory formation after mild COVID-19. Overall study findings and caveats: Contracting clones from day 15 to 85 had balanced CD4/CD8; later expanders favoured CD4+.

This clonotype occurred a few times. What it binds is unknown. CDR1 is SGHTA and CDR2 is FQGTGA in the germline V gene. V was clipped by 4 bases and J by 6 bases; unmatched bases: 5. The CDR3 is made up of 14 amino acids. 5'RACE, which relied on constant-segment primers, yielded TCR alpha and TCR beta cDNA libraries carrying sample barcodes and UMIs. TCRdb recomputed calls from the 5' RACE reads with MiXCR, one row per CDR3 protein. The table shows about 290,000 distinct CDR3 sequences, with around a sixth occurring only once. The rearrangement uses TRBV7-3 and TRBJ1-5, with 8 nucleotides matching TRBD1. The clonotype comes from a man aged 18 to 29 who had mild COVID-19 (a few samples of this study predate the infection). Cell type and time point are not known. The sample consisted of PBMCs or a T cell subset sorted from them (not recorded which). CDR3: CASSSQTGVQPQHF. Here the CDR3 DNA reads TGTGCCAGCAGCTCACAGACAGGGGTTCAGCCCCAGCATTTT. The variable domain in full, completed from reference TRBV7-3 and TRBJ1-5, reads GAGVSQTPSNKVTEKGKYVELRCDPISGHTALYWYRQSLGQGPEFLIYFQGTGAADDSGLPNDRFFAVRPEGSVSTLKIQRTERGDSAVYLCASSSQTGVQPQHFGDGTRLSIL.